What follows is one T cell receptor (beta chain) and its context. Its target is not known. Researchers ran the PCR with 60 Vbeta and 13 Jbeta primers. Using immunoSEQ multiplex PCR, the repertoire was profiled, and TCRdb retains in-frame clones only, with some absent. The sample yields 110,000 or so clones, 74% seen once. The data were obtained in a study of cytomegalovirus exposure and HLA in healthy donors. Regarding the study as a whole: DRB1 showed the most TCR associations and HLA-C the fewest in a later analysis, as rates varied by HLA locus.

Looked up from germline, CDR1 is SGHAT and CDR2 is FQNNGV. CDR3 length: 12 amino acids. The germline V and J ends were trimmed by 0 bases and 6 bases, with 5 bases remaining between them. This TCR derives from a human donor in good health. The sequencing input was PBMCs. The rearrangement joins TRBV11-2 to TRBJ1-2; no clear D. This CDR3 reads CASSLEGDGYTF. The CDR3 nucleotides read TGTGCCAGCAGCTTAGAAGGAGATGGCTACACCTTC.